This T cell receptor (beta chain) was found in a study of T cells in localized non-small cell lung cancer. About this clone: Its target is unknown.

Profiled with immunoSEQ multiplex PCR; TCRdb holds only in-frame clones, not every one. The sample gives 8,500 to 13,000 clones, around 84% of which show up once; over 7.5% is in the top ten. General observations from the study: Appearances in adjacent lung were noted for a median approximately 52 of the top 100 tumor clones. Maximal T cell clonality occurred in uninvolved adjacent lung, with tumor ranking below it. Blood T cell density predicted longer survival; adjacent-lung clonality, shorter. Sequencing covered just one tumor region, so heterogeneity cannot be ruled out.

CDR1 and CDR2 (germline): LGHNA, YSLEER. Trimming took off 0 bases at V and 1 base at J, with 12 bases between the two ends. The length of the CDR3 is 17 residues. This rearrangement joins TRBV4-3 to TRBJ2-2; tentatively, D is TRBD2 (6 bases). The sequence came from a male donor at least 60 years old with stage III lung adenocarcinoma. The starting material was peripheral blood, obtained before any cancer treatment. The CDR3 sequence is CASSQERSGGNTGELFF. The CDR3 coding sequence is TGCGCCAGCAGCCAAGAGCGATCCGGGGGGAACACCGGGGAGCTGTTTTTT.